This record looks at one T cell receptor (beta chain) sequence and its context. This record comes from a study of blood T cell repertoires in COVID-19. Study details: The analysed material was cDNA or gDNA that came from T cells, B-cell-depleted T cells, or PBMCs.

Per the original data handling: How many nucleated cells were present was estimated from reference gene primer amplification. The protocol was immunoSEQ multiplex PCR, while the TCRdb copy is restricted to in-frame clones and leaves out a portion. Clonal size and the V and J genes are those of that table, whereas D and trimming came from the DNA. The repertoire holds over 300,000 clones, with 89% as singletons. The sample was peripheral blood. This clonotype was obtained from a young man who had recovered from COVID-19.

The CDR3 DNA follows: TGTGCCAGCAGCTCGGACTCTTGGGAGCAGTTCTTC. Encoded protein: CASSSDSWEQFF. This sequence joins TRBV5-6 and TRBJ2-1; D may be TRBD2 (5 bases). The CDR3 sequence is 12 residues long. Germline lookup yields CDR1 SGHDT and CDR2 YYEEEE. Trimming removed 3 bases from V and 10 bases from J, with 11 bases in between.